This T cell receptor (beta chain) was identified during a study of T cell responses to AZD1222 COVID-19 vaccine. Comment on this clone: The antigen remains undetermined.

From germline, CDR1 is SGHRS and CDR2 YFSETQ. The CDR3 is 16 residues long. V shed 4 bases and J 5 bases; nucleotides not matched to a gene: 7. The study, taken as a whole, reports: Clonal diversity may have been underestimated in mostly white British donors. Dominant at 160-218 and 743-854, vaccine-associated CD4 TCRs also spanned spike.

Only in-frame clones appear in the TCRdb table, and some are missing; sequencing was by immunoSEQ multiplex PCR. Here the sample spans 90,000 to 120,000 clones, around 92% being singletons. The sequence was obtained from an adult who received the AZD1222 COVID-19 vaccine. Sequenced material: peripheral blood, taken 28 days after the second AZD1222 dose. The genes are TRBV5-1 and TRBJ1-6; 9 bases align to TRBD1. The CDR3 region is CASSLRTGVNNSPLHF. In nucleotides, the CDR3 is TGCGCCAGCAGCCTAAGGACAGGGGTCAATAATTCACCCCTCCACTTT.